This T cell receptor beta chain came from a study of T cells in Graves' hyperthyroidism and ophthalmopathy. On the study more broadly: Peripheral blood was collected at initial diagnosis, before any treatment.

Amplification yielded TCR beta CDR3 regions, with RNA transcripts as the source. The HTBI primer set drove a first-round RT-PCR of the TCR CDR3. TCRdb re-derived calls from the multiplex PCR reads in MiXCR, one entry per CDR3 protein. The sample contains 650,000 to 850,000 distinct CDR3 sequences, around a sixth of which appear only once. This clonotype has just a few counts. Germline lookup yields CDR1 MNHNS and CDR2 SASEGT. The V gene end was trimmed by 10 bases and the J gene end by 3 bases; junction bases not matched to a gene: 10. CDR3 size: 14 residues. The chain recombines TRBV6-1 with TRBJ2-7, with 9 bases aligning to TRBD2. The sequence derives from a woman in her fifties or sixties with Graves' hyperthyroidism that later progressed to Graves' ophthalmopathy. The sequenced material came from blood. This CDR3 is CAMESGGPLYEQYF. CDR3 sequence (DNA): TGTGCCATGGAAAGCGGGGGGCCCCTCTACGAGCAGTACTTC.